These 28 T cell receptor beta chains were all obtained from the same sample, sequenced in a study of blood T cell repertoires in COVID-19. TCRdb's copy holds only in-frame clones and misses some; the assay was immunoSEQ multiplex PCR. The table records about 430,000 clones, about 90% of them present only once. The sequenced sample consisted of peripheral blood. These receptors all stem from a man younger than 35 with COVID-19, enrolled during active disease.

In nucleotides, the CDR3 is TGTGCCAGCAGCTTTTGGACACCTTCCTATGGCTACACCTTC. It yields the protein CASSFWTPSYGYTF. This rearrangement joins TRBV5-4 to TRBJ1-2; a possible D gene is TRBD1 (5 bases). The V and J ends lost 2 bases and 4 bases respectively, with 12 bases between them. CDR1 and CDR2 (germline): SGHNT, YYREEE (reference sequence). The CDR3 consists of 14 residues. The variable domain in full, completed from reference TRBV5-4 and TRBJ1-2, reads ETGVTQSPTHLIKTRGQQVTLRCSSQSGHNTVSWYQQALGQGPQFIFQYYREEENGRGNFPPRFSGLQFPNYSSELNVNALELDDSALYLCASSFWTPSYGYTFGSGTRLTVV.

The chain couples TRBV2 to TRBJ2-1; tentative D call: TRBD1 (6 bases). V lost 5 bases and J lost 8, with 19 bases in between. The CDR3 runs 15 residues. Germline V gene data show CDR1 as SNHLY and CDR2 as FYNNEI. CDR3 bases: TGTGCCAGCAGTCCCGACAGGCCCGGGTACCATGAGCAGTTCTTC. Translation gives CASSPDRPGYHEQFF.

This clone came up once. This chain uses TRBV7-7 with TRBJ2-5, with TRBD1 identical over 7 bases. Germline V CDR1 and CDR2: SSHAT, FNYEAQ (reference sequence). V trimming: 0 bases; J trimming: 4 bases; junction bases outside the gene matches: 5. CDR3 length: 15 amino acids. The CDR3 DNA reads TGTGCCAGCAGCTTAGCTAGGGGGCAGGGAGAGACCCAGTACTTC. Translating gives CASSLARGQGETQYF.

V is TRBV11-2 and J is TRBJ1-6; 10 bases line up with TRBD1. Germline V gene data show CDR1 as SGHAT and CDR2 as FQNNGV. The CDR3 extends over 15 amino acids. The ends lost 4 bases at V and 6 bases at J; junction bases unmatched: 3. CDR3 region: CASSWDRGFNSPLHF. Written as DNA, the CDR3 is TGTGCCAGCAGCTGGGACAGGGGTTTTAATTCACCCCTCCACTTT.

Worth noting for this clone: A junction end diverges from the germline sequence, so it may reflect a read error. V gene TRBV7-7 combines with J gene TRBJ1-5; D remains unclear. This CDR3 has 11 amino acids. In germline, CDR1 is SSHAT, CDR2 FNYEAQ (reference sequence). CDR3: CASSSKKPQHF. Written as DNA, the CDR3 is TGTGCTAGCAGCTCCAAAAAGCCCCAGCATTTT.

This clone was seen a single time. The chain joins TRBV5-6 to TRBJ2-7; unclear D gene. Between the trimmed V and J ends, which lost 2 bases and 0 bases, there was a span of 9 bases. Per the germline V gene, CDR1 is SGHDT and CDR2 is YYEEEE. This CDR3 is built from 14 residues. CDR3 sequence: CASSFTESSYEQYF. CDR3 coding DNA: TGTGCCAGCAGCTTTACTGAAAGCTCCTACGAGCAGTACTTC. The whole variable domain, remainder taken from reference TRBV5-6 and TRBJ2-7, is DAGVTQSPTHLIKTRGQQVTLRCSPKSGHDTVSWYQQALGQGPQFIFQYYEEEERQRGNFPDRFSGHQFPNYSSELNVNALLLGDSALYLCASSFTESSYEQYFGPGTRLTVT.

The rearrangement joins TRBV19 to TRBJ1-1, with a weak D call TRBD1 (6 bases). V gave up 6 bases and J gave up 3 bases, with 11 bases separating them. The CDR3 loop spans 13 amino acids. From germline, CDR1 is LNHDA and CDR2 SQIVND (reference sequence). CDR3 nucleotides: TGTGCCAGTAGCAGGGGAGGGTACACTGAAGCTTTCTTT. It is translated as CASSRGGYTEAFF.

CDR3 region: CASSLGGGAWASTTDTQYF. CDR3 sequence (DNA): TGTGCCAGCAGTTTAGGGGGGGGCGCATGGGCTAGCACCACAGATACGCAGTATTTT. The chain employs TRBV27 and TRBJ2-3; a possible D gene is TRBD2 (7 bases). The V end was cut by 2 bases, the J end by 2 bases, with 23 bases between. The CDR3 extends over 19 amino acids. Per germline, CDR1 MNHEY and CDR2 SMNVEV (reference sequence).

The V call is TRBV5-4, the J call TRBJ2-1, with 9 bases that match TRBD2. The germline gives CDR1 SGHNT, CDR2 YYREEE (reference sequence). J lost 8 bases, V lost 4 bases, and 7 bases had no gene match. CDR3 length equals 14 residues. The CDR3 nucleotides are TGTGCCAGCAGCCAAGCGGGAGGAAGCGATGAGCAGTTCTTC. It encodes CASSQAGGSDEQFF.

On this clone: The same CDR3 is also encoded by other DNA sequences in this sample. The rearrangement links TRBV13 to TRBJ2-3; 13 positions agree with TRBD2. V lost 5 bases, J lost 4 bases, and 3 bases stayed unmatched. CDR1 and CDR2 (germline): PRHDT, FYEKMQ (reference sequence). The CDR3 extends over 15 amino acids. Here the CDR3 reads CASSLLAGGPDTQYF. The CDR3 coding sequence is TGTGCCAGCAGCCTACTAGCGGGGGGGCCAGATACGCAGTATTTT.

Notes on this clone: The sample holds other DNA sequences that translate to the same CDR3. J is TRBJ2-5 and V is TRBV7-9; 11 nucleotides agree with TRBD1. Germline CDR1 SEHNR, CDR2 FQNEAQ (reference sequence). V lost 5 bases and J lost 5; bases outside the gene matches: 4. The CDR3 sequence is 14 residues long. CDR3 in amino acids: CASSPRDRGETQYF. The CDR3 nucleotides read TGTGCCAGCAGCCCAAGGGACAGGGGGGAGACCCAGTACTTC.

This clone showed up just a few times. The chain employs TRBV27 and TRBJ1-5; 7 bases are a match to TRBD1. Germline CDR1 reads MNHEY; CDR2 reads SMNVEV (reference sequence). J gave up 0 bases and V 6 bases, and 5 bases lay outside the gene matches. This CDR3 contains 15 residues. The CDR3 sequence: CASSMGQYSNQPQHF. As DNA, the CDR3 is TGTGCCAGCAGCATGGGACAGTATAGCAATCAGCCCCAGCATTTT.

The rearrangement links TRBV4-1 to TRBJ2-1, with 7 bases that match TRBD2. Germline CDR1 MGHRA, CDR2 YSYEKL. After removal of 8 bases from V and 5 bases from J, the junction contained 3 bases not matched to a gene. This CDR3 region has 12 residues. CDR3 residues: CASGGVNNEQFF. The CDR3 bases are TGCGCCAGCGGGGGGGTGAACAATGAGCAGTTCTTC.

The CDR3 reads CASSPSLQGYYEQYF. CDR3 sequence (DNA): TGTGCCAGCAGTCCCAGCTTACAGGGATACTACGAGCAGTACTTC. V is TRBV28 and J is TRBJ2-7; the D gene is possibly TRBD1 (6 bases). Germline V gene data show CDR1 as MDHEN and CDR2 as SYDVKM. Trimming shortened V by 5 bases and J by 3 bases, and 17 bases separated the two germline ends. This CDR3 has 15 residues.

The chain is built from TRBV5-8 and TRBJ1-6; TRBD1 aligns across 9 bases. This CDR3 region has 17 residues. CDR1 and CDR2 (germline): SGHTS, YDEGEE. The ends lost 3 bases at V and 10 bases at J; junction bases unmatched: 14. The CDR3 spells CASSWTTGGAPWSPLHF. The CDR3 DNA reads as TGTGCCAGCAGCTGGACGACAGGGGGGGCCCCTTGGTCACCCCTCCACTTT.

This chain links TRBV9 with TRBJ2-1, with 15 bases identical to TRBD2. The CDR3 totals 17 residues. Per the germline V gene, CDR1 is SGDLS and CDR2 is YYNGEE. Losses at the gene ends were 0 bases for V and 8 bases for J; bases not matched to a gene: 6. The CDR3 is CASSVAGTSGRSYEQFF. CDR3 bases: TGTGCCAGCAGCGTAGCGGGGACTAGCGGGAGGAGCTATGAGCAGTTCTTC.

This clone was counted once. J is TRBJ1-1 and V is TRBV11-2; D is undetermined. CDR3 length: 13 amino acids. V shed 3 bases and J shed 3 bases, with 8 bases lying between them. Germline CDR1 reads SGHAT; CDR2 reads FQNNGV. The CDR3 sequence: CASSLALYTEAFF. The CDR3 DNA reads TGTGCCAGCAGCTTGGCCCTGTACACTGAAGCTTTCTTT. Full variable domain (remainder filled in from reference TRBV11-2 and TRBJ1-1): EAGVAQSPRYKIIEKRQSVAFWCNPISGHATLYWYQQILGQGPKLLIQFQNNGVVDDSQLPKDRFSAERLKGVDSTLKIQPAKLEDSAVYLCASSLALYTEAFFGQGTRLTVV.

The chain has TRBV4-1 and TRBJ1-2; D is possibly TRBD1 (5 bases). The CDR3 totals 14 residues. Germline V CDR1 and CDR2: MGHRA, YSYEKL. Trimming shortened V by 1 base and J by 8 bases, and 14 bases separated the two germline ends. CDR3 DNA sequence: TGCGCCAGCAGCCAAGTCTTCAGGGAAAAAGGCTACACCTTC. Protein: CASSQVFREKGYTF.

This clone has just a few counts. This chain joins TRBV7-9 and TRBJ1-5; perhaps TRBD1 as D (6 bases). This CDR3 is built from 13 residues. The ends were cut back, 5 bases at V and 8 bases at J, with 13 bases in the middle. Per germline, CDR1 SEHNR and CDR2 FQNEAQ (reference sequence). As DNA, the CDR3 is TGTGCCAGCAGCCCCACAGGGAGGGAGCCCCAGCATTTT. It is translated as CASSPTGREPQHF.

The rearrangement joins TRBV5-1 to TRBJ2-7; TRBD1 matches at 9 bases. Germline V gene data show CDR1 as SGHRS and CDR2 as YFSETQ. This CDR3 comprises 15 residues. V trimming: 0 bases; J trimming: 5 bases; junction bases outside the gene matches: 6. The CDR3 is CASSLVGQGNDEQYF. The CDR3 DNA is TGCGCCAGCAGCTTGGTCGGACAGGGGAACGACGAGCAGTACTTC. The full variable domain, in which reference TRBV5-1 and TRBJ2-7 provide the parts outside the CDR3, is KAGVTQTPRYLIKTRGQQVTLSCSPISGHRSVSWYQQTPGQGLQFLFEYFSETQRNKGNFPGRFSGRQFSNSRSEMNVSTLELGDSALYLCASSLVGQGNDEQYFGPGTRLTVT.

The rearrangement links TRBV11-3 to TRBJ2-1, with 9 bases matching TRBD1. V gave up 8 bases and J gave up 5 bases; unmatched junction bases: 10. CDR3 length: 15 amino acids. Germline V gives CDR1 SGHNT, CDR2 YENEEA. In nucleotides, the CDR3 is TGTGCCAGCTCGCCGGGACAGGGTACGAACAATGAGCAGTTCTTC. This gives the protein CASSPGQGTNNEQFF.

The genes are TRBV5-5 and TRBJ1-1; D is unresolved. With 4 bases removed from V and 8 bases from J, the gap between germline ends came to 15 bases. Germline lookup yields CDR1 SGHKS and CDR2 YYEKEE (reference sequence). The CDR3 length is 13 residues. CDR3 loop: CASSLRGDGEAFF. CDR3 coding DNA: TGTGCCAGCAGCCTGCGGGGTGATGGGGAAGCTTTCTTT.

V gene TRBV4-2 combines with J gene TRBJ2-1, with 8 positions matching TRBD2. J gave up 9 bases and V 1 base, and 8 bases lay outside the gene matches. Germline CDR1 is LGHNA and CDR2 is YNFKEQ. The CDR3 length is 15 residues. The CDR3 nucleotides read TGTGCCAGCAGCCAAGGCCCCGGGACTAGAGGTGAGCAGTTCTTC. Amino acid sequence: CASSQGPGTRGEQFF.

The V and J genes are TRBV18 and TRBJ1-3; 9 bases line up with TRBD1. After removal of 4 bases from V and 3 bases from J, the junction contained 7 bases not matched to a gene. Germline V gene data show CDR1 as KGHSH and CDR2 as LQKENI. The CDR3 has 16 amino acids. CDR3 region: CASSRRRTGVGNTIYF. As DNA, the CDR3 is TGTGCCAGCTCACGACGAAGGACAGGGGTTGGAAACACCATATATTTT.

A note on this clone: At one of its ends the junction is not consistent with the germline gene, which may arise from a read error. The V gene is TRBV6-5, the J gene TRBJ1-1; 8 nucleotides line up with TRBD1. The CDR3 has 12 amino acids. Germline V CDR1 and CDR2: MNHEY, SVGAGI. The chain's CDR3 is CASIMDREILLF. CDR3 bases: TGTGCCAGCATTATGGACAGGGAGATACTTCTCTTT.

The gene calls are TRBV6-5 and TRBJ2-7; D is perhaps TRBD2 (6 bases). V was trimmed by 6 bases and J by 2 bases, leaving 17 bases between them. The CDR3 runs 15 residues. Germline V gene sequence: CDR1 MNHEY, CDR2 SVGAGI. The CDR3 DNA reads as TGTGCCAGCAGCCGACTAGATAGGGGCCCCTACGAGCAGTACTTC. Protein product: CASSRLDRGPYEQYF.

V is TRBV4-2 and J is TRBJ2-5; D gene ambiguous. CDR1 is LGHNA, CDR2 YNFKEQ, per germline. The CDR3 is made up of 16 amino acids. The V gene lost 0 bases and the J gene lost 2 bases, with 13 bases spanning the gap. The CDR3 loop is CASSQDRHQSQETQYF. CDR3 sequence (DNA): TGTGCCAGCAGCCAAGATCGACACCAGTCGCAAGAGACCCAGTACTTC.

This clone was seen once. The J gene is TRBJ2-1, the V gene TRBV3-1 (or the pseudogene TRBV3-2), with D possibly TRBD2 on 6 matching bases. CDR1 is LGHDT, CDR2 YNNKEL, per germline (reference sequence). The ends were cut back, 0 bases at V and 8 bases at J, with 17 bases in the middle. The CDR3 totals 16 residues. CDR3 residues: CASSQEMRGPWDEQFF. CDR3 in DNA: TGTGCCAGCAGCCAAGAAATGCGGGGCCCTTGGGATGAGCAGTTCTTC.